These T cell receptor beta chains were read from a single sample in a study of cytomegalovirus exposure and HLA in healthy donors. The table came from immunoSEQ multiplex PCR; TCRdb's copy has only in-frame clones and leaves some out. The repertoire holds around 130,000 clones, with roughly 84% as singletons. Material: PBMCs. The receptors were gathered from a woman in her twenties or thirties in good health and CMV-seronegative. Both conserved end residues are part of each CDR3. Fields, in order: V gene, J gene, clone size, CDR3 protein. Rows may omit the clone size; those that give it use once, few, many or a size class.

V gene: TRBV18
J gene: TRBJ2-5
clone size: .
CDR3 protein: CASSPNPNYQETQYF

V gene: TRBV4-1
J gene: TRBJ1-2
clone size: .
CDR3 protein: CASSDPRQGARYGYTF

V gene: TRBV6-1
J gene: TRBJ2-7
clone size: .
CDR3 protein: CASSVVRDTPYEQYF

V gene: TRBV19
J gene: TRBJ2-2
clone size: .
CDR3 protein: CASRLGPVTGELFF

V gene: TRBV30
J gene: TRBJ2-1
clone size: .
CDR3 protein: CAWSGVTGGTLGNEQFF

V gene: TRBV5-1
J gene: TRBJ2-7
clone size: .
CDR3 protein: CASSYSAPRAGKTYEQYF

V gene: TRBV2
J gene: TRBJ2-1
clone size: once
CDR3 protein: CASSERASGGTSEQFF

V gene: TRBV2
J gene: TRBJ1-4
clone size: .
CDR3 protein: CASRRTPATNEKLFF

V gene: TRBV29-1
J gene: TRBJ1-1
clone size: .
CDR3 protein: CSAGTAEAFF

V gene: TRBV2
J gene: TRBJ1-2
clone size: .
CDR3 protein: CASPSEQTSGYGYTF

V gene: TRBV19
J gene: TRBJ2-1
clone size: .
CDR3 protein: CASSIGWGLAARYNEQFF

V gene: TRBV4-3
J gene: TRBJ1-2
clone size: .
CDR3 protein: CASSQVIGRGIDYGYTF

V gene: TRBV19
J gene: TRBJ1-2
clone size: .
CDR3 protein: CASSTLGQGAGYTF

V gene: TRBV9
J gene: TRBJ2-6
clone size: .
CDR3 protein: CASSVAGVGANVLTF

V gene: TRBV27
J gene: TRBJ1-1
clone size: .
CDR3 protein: CASKLAGQMNTEAFF

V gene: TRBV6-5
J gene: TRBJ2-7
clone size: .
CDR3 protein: CASKAGTMRREQYF

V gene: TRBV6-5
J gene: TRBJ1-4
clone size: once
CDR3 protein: CASRPGGEGEKLFF

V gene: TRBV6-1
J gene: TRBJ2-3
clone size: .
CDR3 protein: CASSGAGAITDTQYF

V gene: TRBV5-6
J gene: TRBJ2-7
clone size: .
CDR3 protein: CASSPGVGIYEQYF

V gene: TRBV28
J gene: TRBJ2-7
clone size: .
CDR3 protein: CASSVGGAEYEQYF

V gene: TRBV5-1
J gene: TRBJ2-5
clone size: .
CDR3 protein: CASSLVPGQGYQETQYF

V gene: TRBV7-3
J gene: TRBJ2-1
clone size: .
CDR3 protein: CASSSRQGSNEQFF

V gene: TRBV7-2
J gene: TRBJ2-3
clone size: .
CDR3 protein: CASSLVGDRGDTQYF

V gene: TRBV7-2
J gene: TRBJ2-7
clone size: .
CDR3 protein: CASSFGQGGYEQYF

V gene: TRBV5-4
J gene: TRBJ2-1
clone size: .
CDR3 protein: CASSLWTSGGAGGEQFF

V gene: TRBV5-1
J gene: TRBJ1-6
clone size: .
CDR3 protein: CASSPTGESLSPLHF

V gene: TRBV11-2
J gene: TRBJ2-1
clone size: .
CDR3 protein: CASIPGQGYNEQFF

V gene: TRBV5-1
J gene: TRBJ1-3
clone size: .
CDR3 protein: CASSLDASSGNTIYF

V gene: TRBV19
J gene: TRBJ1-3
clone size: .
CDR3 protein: CASSITERNTIYF

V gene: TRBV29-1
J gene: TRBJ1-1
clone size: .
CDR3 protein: CSVDGQLNTEAFF

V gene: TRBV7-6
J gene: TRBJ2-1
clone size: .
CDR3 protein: CTSSLVASGGLGDEQFF

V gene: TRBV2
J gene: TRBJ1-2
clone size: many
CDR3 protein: CASRPGTASYGYTF

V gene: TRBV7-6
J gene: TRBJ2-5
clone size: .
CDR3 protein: CASSSRYRGDQETQYF

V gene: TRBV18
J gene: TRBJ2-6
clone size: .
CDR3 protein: CASSPGTGLSGANVLTF

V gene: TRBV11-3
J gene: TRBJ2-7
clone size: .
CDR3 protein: CASSQSGYYEQYF

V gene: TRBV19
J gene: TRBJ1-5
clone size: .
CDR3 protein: CASSRGVGGNQPQHF

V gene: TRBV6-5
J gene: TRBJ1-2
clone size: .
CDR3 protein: CASSYSGGSGGYTF

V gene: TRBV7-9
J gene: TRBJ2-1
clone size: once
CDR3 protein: CASSPPTSGGITYNEQFF

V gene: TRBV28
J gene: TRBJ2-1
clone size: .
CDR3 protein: CASSKGGAQNEQFF

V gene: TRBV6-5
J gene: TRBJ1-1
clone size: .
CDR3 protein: CASSYLGQSMNTEAFF

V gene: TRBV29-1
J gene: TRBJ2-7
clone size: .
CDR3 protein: CSARQGGYEQYF

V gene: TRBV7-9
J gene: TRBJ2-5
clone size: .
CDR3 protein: CASSSPGTQYF

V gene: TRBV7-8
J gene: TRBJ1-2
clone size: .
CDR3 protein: CASSLWQGDQAYTF

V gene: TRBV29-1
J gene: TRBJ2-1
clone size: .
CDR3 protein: CSVEGASGGFYNEQFF

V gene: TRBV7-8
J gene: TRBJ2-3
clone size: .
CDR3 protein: CASSLARPSGTDTQYF

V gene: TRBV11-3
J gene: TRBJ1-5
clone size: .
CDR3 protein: CASSFSGQTNSNQPQHF

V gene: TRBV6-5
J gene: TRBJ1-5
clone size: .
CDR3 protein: CASSYLSGGQPQHF

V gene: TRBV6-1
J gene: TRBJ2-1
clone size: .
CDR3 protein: CASSESRLAGDYNEQFF

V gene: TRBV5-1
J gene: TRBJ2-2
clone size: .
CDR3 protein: CASSLQGQGSGELFF

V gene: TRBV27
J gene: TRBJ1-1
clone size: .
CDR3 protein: CASSRGGADTEAFF

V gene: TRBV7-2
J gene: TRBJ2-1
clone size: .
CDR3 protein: CASSYSPTGDFSQGEQFF